This is a list of T cell receptor beta chains from one sample in a study of blood T cell repertoires in COVID-19. Clones were read by immunoSEQ multiplex PCR, and TCRdb kept only the in-frame ones, dropping some. Altogether 130,000 to 150,000 clones are present, 88% being singletons, with the ten largest covering 10% to 13%. Sequencing was carried out using peripheral blood. These receptors all stem from a middle-aged man with active or convalescent COVID-19. The CDR3 runs from the conserved cysteine through the conserved F or W. The D gene is left open where the match is weak.

v_gene,d_gene,j_gene,len,CDR3aa
TRBV27,.,TRBJ1-6,12,CASSFRGSPLHF
TRBV28,TRBD1,TRBJ1-5,15,CASRKQGAKGQPQHF
TRBV5-8,TRBD1,TRBJ1-5,15,CASSPGQVSNQPQHF
TRBV18,.,TRBJ1-5,13,CASSPDIPWPQHF
TRBV6-5,TRBD1,TRBJ2-7,13,CASRRQGAYEQYF
TRBV9,.,TRBJ1-6,12,CASSGLGGPLHF
TRBV28,.,TRBJ1-1,15,CASRPSGGFNTEAFF
TRBV7-2,TRBD2,TRBJ2-7,16,CASTQGLAGLSYEQYF
TRBV5-1,.,TRBJ2-7,15,CASSLASGQIYEQYF
TRBV19,.,TRBJ1-3,18,CASSIITLAGRSGNTIYF
TRBV5-3,TRBD2,TRBJ2-7,15,CARSLFSGRTYEQYF
TRBV28,TRBD1,TRBJ1-5,16,CASSSLTGAYNQPQHF
TRBV18,.,TRBJ1-4,16,CASSPLQGSTNEKLFF
TRBV4-3,TRBD1,TRBJ1-5,18,CASSQDLGGGTGSQPQHF
TRBV3-1/TRBV3-2,.,TRBJ1-6,13,CASSQGRASPLHF
TRBV11-2,.,TRBJ2-7,14,CASSLGQGSSEQYF